The 10 T cell receptor beta chains below come from one sample, sequenced in a study of blood T cell repertoires in COVID-19. The protocol was immunoSEQ multiplex PCR, while the TCRdb copy is restricted to in-frame clones and leaves out a portion. Found here are 250,000 to 350,000 clones, 85% to 90% of them singletons; the top ten hold roughly 2%. Sequenced sample: PBMCs or T cells enriched from blood (not recorded which). The source of these receptors is a woman aged 55-69 years in a cohort exposed to, infected with or recovered from COVID-19 (not recorded which).

As concerns this clone: Mismatch with germline at one junction end may stem from a read error. This rearrangement joins TRBV2 to TRBJ1-1; D is ambiguous. The CDR3 runs 12 residues. Germline loops: CDR1 SNHLY, CDR2 FYNNEI. The CDR3: CASSEGWVPRDF. DNA of the CDR3: TGTGCCAGCAGTGAAGGGTGGGTCCCACGGGACTTT.

V is TRBV28 and J is TRBJ1-5, with 7 positions matching TRBD1. The CDR3 consists of 15 residues. Germline CDR1 is MDHEN and CDR2 is SYDVKM. V was clipped by 1 base and J by 3 bases; unmatched bases: 3. The CDR3: CASSLSRGLNQPQHF. CDR3 coding DNA: TGTGCCAGCAGTTTATCGAGGGGGCTCAATCAGCCCCAGCATTTT. Complete variable domain (other parts from reference TRBV28 and TRBJ1-5): DVKVTQSSRYLVKRTGEKVFLECVQDMDHENMFWYRQDPGLGLRLIYFSYDVKMKEKGDIPEGYSVSREKKERFSLILESASTNQTSMYLCASSLSRGLNQPQHFGDGTRLSIL.

The J gene is TRBJ2-7, the V gene TRBV4-1, with 8 bases fitting TRBD1. The length of the CDR3 is 15 residues. Unmatched junction bases numbered 4, after V lost 0 bases and J lost 3 bases. Germline assignment: CDR1 MGHRA and CDR2 YSYEKL. CDR3 coding DNA: TGCGCCAGCAGCCAAGATCGGGGGACAGGCTACGAGCAGTACTTC. Its protein is CASSQDRGTGYEQYF.

The chain couples TRBV28 to TRBJ1-2, with D hard to call. The CDR3 is made up of 13 amino acids. Germline V lookup: CDR1 MDHEN, CDR2 SYDVKM. With 7 bases removed from V and 4 bases from J, the gap between germline ends came to 13 bases. The CDR3 spells CASKNLGGYGYTF. In DNA, the CDR3 is TGTGCCAGCAAAAACCTCGGAGGCTATGGCTACACCTTC.

V usage is TRBV2 and J usage is TRBJ1-2, with 7 bases that match TRBD1. The CDR3 is 11 residues long. Per germline, CDR1 SNHLY and CDR2 FYNNEI. J lost 12 bases, V lost 5 bases, and 6 bases had no gene match. Written as DNA, the CDR3 is TGTGCCAGCAGTACCCGGACAGGTCACACCTTC. It yields the protein CASSTRTGHTF.

The J gene is TRBJ1-1, the V gene TRBV10-1; TRBD1 agrees at 7 bases. V lost 5 bases to trimming and J lost 6 bases; unmatched junction nucleotides: 6. CDR3 length: 13 amino acids. Germline V lookup: CDR1 WNHNN, CDR2 SYGVQD (reference sequence). The DNA of the CDR3 is TGCGCCAGCAGTCCTGACAGGGAGCCTGAAGCTTTCTTT. It translates to CASSPDREPEAFF.

J is TRBJ2-3 and V is TRBV6-5; 7 nucleotides line up with TRBD2. The germline CDR1 and CDR2 sequences are MNHEY and SVGAGI. The length of the CDR3 is 14 residues. V dropped 0 bases and J dropped 6; count of bases not matched to a gene: 3. The CDR3 loop is CASSYSGGRDTQYF. The CDR3 DNA reads as TGTGCCAGCAGTTACTCGGGGGGGAGGGATACGCAGTATTTT.

This clone showed up just once. The rearrangement joins TRBV28 to TRBJ1-5; D gene unclear. Germline CDR1 MDHEN, CDR2 SYDVKM. The CDR3 extends over 12 amino acids. V gave up 2 bases and J gave up 7 bases, with 6 bases separating them. Here the CDR3 reads CASSLRSQPQHF. CDR3 in DNA: TGTGCCAGCAGTTTAAGGAGCCAGCCCCAGCATTTT.

V and J are TRBV7-2 and TRBJ1-1; possibly TRBD1 for D (5 bases). V was shortened by 11 bases and J by 5 bases, with 21 bases between the two germline ends. Germline V gene data show CDR1 as SGHTA and CDR2 as FQGNSA. CDR3 length equals 14 residues. CDR3 sequence (DNA): TGTGCCGCAAAAGAACCCGAGGCAGGGACTGAAGCTTTCTTT. The encoded protein is CAAKEPEAGTEAFF.

The chain is built from TRBV19 and TRBJ2-1; D remains ambiguous. This CDR3 comprises 13 residues. V dropped 3 bases and J dropped 4 bases, with 7 bases sitting between them. Germline values: CDR1 LNHDA, CDR2 SQIVND (reference sequence). DNA of the CDR3: TGTGCCAGTAGTATTGCTATTTACAATGAGCAGTTCTTC. It is translated as CASSIAIYNEQFF.